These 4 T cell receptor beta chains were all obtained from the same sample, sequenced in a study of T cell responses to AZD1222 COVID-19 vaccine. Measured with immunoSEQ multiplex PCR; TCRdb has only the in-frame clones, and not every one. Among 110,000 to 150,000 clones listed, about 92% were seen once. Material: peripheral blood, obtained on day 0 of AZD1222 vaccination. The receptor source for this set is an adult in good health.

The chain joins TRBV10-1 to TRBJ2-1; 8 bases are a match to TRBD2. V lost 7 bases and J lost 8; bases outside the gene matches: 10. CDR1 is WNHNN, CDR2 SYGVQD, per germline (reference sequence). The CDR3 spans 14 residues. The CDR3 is CASKPAGEIHEQFF. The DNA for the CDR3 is TGCGCCAGCAAGCCAGCGGGAGAAATCCATGAGCAGTTCTTC.

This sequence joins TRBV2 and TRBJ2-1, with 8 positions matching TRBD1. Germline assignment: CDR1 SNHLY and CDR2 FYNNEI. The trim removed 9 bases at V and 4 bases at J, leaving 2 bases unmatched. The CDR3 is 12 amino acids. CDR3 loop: CARGQGYNEQFF. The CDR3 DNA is TGTGCCAGAGGACAGGGATACAATGAGCAGTTCTTC.

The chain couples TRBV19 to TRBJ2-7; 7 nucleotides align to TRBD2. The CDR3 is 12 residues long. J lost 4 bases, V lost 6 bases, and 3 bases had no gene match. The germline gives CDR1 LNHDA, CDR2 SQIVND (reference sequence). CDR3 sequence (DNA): TGTGCCAGTAGCGGGAGGCAGTACGAGCAGTACTTC. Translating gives CASSGRQYEQYF.

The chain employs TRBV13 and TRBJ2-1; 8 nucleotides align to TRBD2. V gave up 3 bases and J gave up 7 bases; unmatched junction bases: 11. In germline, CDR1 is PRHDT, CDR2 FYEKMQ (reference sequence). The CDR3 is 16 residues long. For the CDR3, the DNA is TGTGCCAGCAGCTTCCATCGAAGACTAGCGTATAATGAGCAGTTCTTC. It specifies CASSFHRRLAYNEQFF. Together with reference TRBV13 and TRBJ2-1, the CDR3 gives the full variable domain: AAGVIQSPRHLIKEKRETATLKCYPIPRHDTVYWYQQGPGQDPQFLISFYEKMQSDKGSIPDRFSAQQFSDYHSELNMSSLELGDSALYFCASSFHRRLAYNEQFFGPGTRLTVL.